This T cell receptor (beta chain) was sequenced for a study of T cell responses to AZD1222 COVID-19 vaccine. Study results and caveats: Along spike, vaccine-associated CD4 TCRs were found throughout, with dominance at 160-218 and 743-854.

The data were produced by immunoSEQ multiplex PCR, yet TCRdb's version contains in-frame clones alone and is incomplete. This sample has about 170,000 clones, with 80% to 95% found just once. Details on this clone: The target antigen is unknown.

The germline V gene has CDR1 SGHRS and CDR2 YFSETQ. CDR3 length: 15 residues. The V and J ends lost 6 bases and 1 base, in that order; junction bases with no gene match: 9. This chain uses TRBV5-1 with TRBJ2-5; 7 positions agree with TRBD1. This specimen consisted of peripheral blood, obtained on day 0 of AZD1222 vaccination. This receptor was taken from an adult in good health. The CDR3 spells CASTRTGISQETQYF. The CDR3 DNA is TGCGCCAGCACCCGGACAGGCATCTCCCAAGAGACCCAGTACTTC.